The source of this T cell receptor beta chain is a study of PD-L1 blockade in urothelial cancer. Time point defined: pretreatment peripheral blood. With 1 base clipped from V and 0 bases from J, the junction kept 5 bases outside the gene matches. The CDR3 covers 16 residues. Per the germline V gene, CDR1 is LNHNV and CDR2 is YYDKDF (reference sequence). Here immunoSEQ multiplex PCR was the method, and the copy in TCRdb shows in-frame clones only, minus some. This sample has fewer than 60,000 clones; 65% to 90% occur once, and the top ten carry 15% to 17%. The material sequenced was PBMCs, taken around atezolizumab (anti-PD-L1) treatment. The rearrangement links TRBV15 to TRBJ1-2; 7 bases map to TRBD1. The origin of this receptor is a man in his sixties or seventies with urothelial cancer. The CDR3 DNA is TGTGCCACCAGCAGAGGGGGGACAGAAGCTAACTATGGCTACACCTTC. Translation gives CATSRGGTEANYGYTF.